This TCR beta chain derives from a study of T cell responses to AZD1222 COVID-19 vaccine. Study-level points and caveats: Baseline serostatus was positive in only a handful of AZD1222 recipients.

As concerns this clone: Its target is unknown.

The assay was immunoSEQ multiplex PCR, and TCRdb's table has in-frame clones only and misses some. The sample has about 82,000 clones, 90% seen once. The clonotype comes from an adult in good health. This sample comprised peripheral blood, obtained on day 0 of AZD1222 vaccination.

CDR3 nucleotides: TGTGCCAGCAGCCCCCGGGACACTCCCTACGAGCAGTACTTC. Its translation: CASSPRDTPYEQYF. The chain combines TRBV4-2 with TRBJ2-7; tentatively, D is TRBD1 (6 bases). The CDR3 loop spans 14 amino acids. V lost 4 bases and J 2 bases, leaving 12 bases between the germline ends. The germline V gene encodes CDR1 LGHNA and CDR2 YNFKEQ.